The 2 T cell receptor beta chains below were found in one sample sequenced in a study of response to subunit inactivated influenza vaccine. A single record per CDR3 protein comes from TCRdb applying MiXCR to the RT-PCR reads. This table has 610,000 or so distinct CDR3 sequences, around 15% appearing once. This specimen consisted of PBMCs from blood, obtained 11 to 12 days after vaccination. All receptors derive from a man aged 50-59 years who received an inactivated influenza vaccine.

The rearrangement links TRBV12-3 or TRBV12-4 to TRBJ2-7; 7 bases fit TRBD1. This CDR3 spans 13 amino acids. V gave up 6 bases and J gave up 3 bases; unmatched junction bases: 5. CDR3 loop: CASSMNRGYEQYF. The CDR3 DNA reads TGTGCCAGCAGCATGAACAGGGGCTACGAGCAGTACTTC.

The chain links TRBV29-1 to TRBJ2-1, with D tentatively TRBD2 (5 bases). Germline V gene lookup returns CDR1 SQVTM and CDR2 ANQGSEA. The CDR3 has 12 residues. V was clipped by 8 bases and J by 1 base, with 9 bases between them. In DNA, the CDR3 is TGCAGCACTCGGGGATCCTACAATGAGCAGTTCTTC. Translated: CSTRGSYNEQFF.